These 16 T cell receptor beta chains were sequenced from one sample in a study of CD8 T cells in Susac syndrome. Random hexamers were used to reverse transcribe an amount of roughly 0.45 to 1 ug RNA. MiXCR, run by TCRdb on the immunoSEQ multiplex PCR reads, gives a single entry per CDR3 protein. This sample has some 190,000 distinct CDR3 sequences, with roughly 95% found just once. The sample taken for sequencing was CD4+ T cells from PBMCs. The receptors here all came from a human donor in good health.

V usage is TRBV27 and J usage is TRBJ2-1; 9 bases line up with TRBD2. This CDR3 comprises 16 residues. The trim removed 4 bases at V and 2 bases at J, leaving 6 bases unmatched. Germline CDR1 is MNHEY and CDR2 is SMNVEV (reference sequence). CDR3 sequence (DNA): TGTGCCAGCAGTTCATACCGACTAGCGGCCTACAATGAGCAGTTCTTC. Translated, it gives CASSSYRLAAYNEQFF.

The chain joins TRBV29-1 to TRBJ2-1; 8 nucleotides align to TRBD2. V dropped 6 bases and J dropped 0; count of bases not matched to a gene: 4. Per the germline V gene, CDR1 is SQVTM and CDR2 is ANQGSEA. The CDR3 sequence is 14 residues long. CDR3 protein: CSVTAGGSYNEQFF. DNA for the CDR3: TGCAGCGTAACGGCGGGGGGCTCCTACAATGAGCAGTTCTTC.

The chain employs TRBV7-2 and TRBJ2-5; D unclear. The germline V gene encodes CDR1 SGHTA and CDR2 FQGNSA. CDR3 length: 14 residues. Trimming took off 2 bases at V and 2 bases at J, with 9 bases between the two ends. CDR3 coding DNA: TGTGCCAGCAGCTTACCTCGGCTTCAAGAGACCCAGTACTTC. Translated, it gives CASSLPRLQETQYF.

The chain has TRBV30 and TRBJ1-2; no clear D. Germline CDR1 and CDR2: GTSNPN and SVGIG (reference sequence). V lost 3 bases to trimming and J lost 4 bases, with 6 bases between them. The CDR3 consists of 11 residues. Here the CDR3 reads CAWRPGYGYTF. CDR3 coding DNA: TGTGCCTGGAGACCCGGCTATGGCTACACCTTC.

The chain couples TRBV20-1 to TRBJ2-5, with unresolved D. CDR1 and CDR2 (germline): DFQATT, SNEGSKA (reference sequence). The ends were cut back, 0 bases at V and 7 bases at J, with 15 bases in the middle. CDR3 length: 14 amino acids. CDR3 sequence (DNA): TGCAGTGCTAGAGACGTCGTGTCCGAAGGGACCCAGTACTTC. Residues: CSARDVVSEGTQYF.

The rearrangement joins TRBV20-1 to TRBJ2-4; a weak D match, TRBD1 (6 bases). There are 16 residues in the CDR3. Between the trimmed V and J ends, which lost 6 bases and 0 bases, there was a span of 18 bases. Germline values: CDR1 DFQATT, CDR2 SNEGSKA (reference sequence). The CDR3, as DNA: TGCAGTGCGACCCGGGACACTGACCTAGCCAAAAACATTCAGTACTTC. Translating it yields CSATRDTDLAKNIQYF.

V is TRBV11-3 and J is TRBJ2-5, with 7 bases aligning to TRBD1. Germline values: CDR1 SGHNT, CDR2 YENEEA. This CDR3 is 15 amino acids long. With V trimmed by 1 base and J by 5 bases, 7 bases remained unmatched. CDR3 nucleotide sequence: TGTGCCAGCAGCTTAGGAGGGGGCAGACTGGAGACCCAGTACTTC. Its protein is CASSLGGGRLETQYF.

V gene TRBV3-1 combines with J gene TRBJ2-3; 8 nucleotides align to TRBD2. The CDR3 covers 16 residues. V lost 0 bases, J lost 6 bases, and 8 bases stayed unmatched. Germline V lookup: CDR1 LGHDT, CDR2 YNNKEL (reference sequence). CDR3 DNA sequence: TGTGCCAGCAGCCAAGATATCGGGGGGGCCGCGGATACGCAGTATTTT. Protein sequence: CASSQDIGGAADTQYF.

The V and J genes are TRBV30 and TRBJ1-1, with D maybe TRBD1 (6 bases). V was cut by 2 bases and J by 1 base, with 17 bases left in between. The V gene's germline CDR1 is GTSNPN and CDR2 SVGIG (reference sequence). The length of the CDR3 is 16 residues. The CDR3 DNA reads TGTGCCTGGAGTCCATTCGGGGGCCTTACGAACACTGAAGCTTTCTTT. Translated: CAWSPFGGLTNTEAFF.

The chain is built from TRBV20-1 and TRBJ2-2; D is uncertain. CDR3 length: 13 amino acids. Trimming pared 5 bases from V and 6 bases from J, leaving 13 bases between. From germline, CDR1 is DFQATT and CDR2 SNEGSKA (reference sequence). In DNA form, the CDR3 reads TGCAGTGCTCCCGTCGCCGGATCCGGGGAGCTGTTTTTT. It encodes CSAPVAGSGELFF.

The chain is built from TRBV30 and TRBJ1-1, with a possible D match to TRBD1 (5 bases). CDR1 and CDR2 (germline): GTSNPN, SVGIG (reference sequence). The CDR3 has 11 amino acids. V gave up 0 bases and J gave up 8 bases, with 7 bases separating them. CDR3 amino acids: CAWSVGGEAFF. The CDR3 DNA sequence: TGTGCCTGGAGTGTCGGGGGGGAAGCTTTCTTT.

This clonotype was detected only once. V gene TRBV12-3 or TRBV12-4 combines with J gene TRBJ2-5; 11 nucleotides match TRBD2. V lost 7 bases and J lost 9; bases outside the gene matches: 7. There are 13 residues in the CDR3. CDR3 DNA: TGTGCCAGCACACCCCAACTAGCGGGAGCCCAGTACTTC. Its translation is CASTPQLAGAQYF.

The chain recombines TRBV24-1 with TRBJ1-5; D is possibly TRBD1 (5 bases). Trimming shortened V by 5 bases and J by 4 bases, and 17 bases separated the two germline ends. The germline V gene has CDR1 KGHDR and CDR2 SFDVKD. This CDR3 contains 16 residues. The CDR3 loop is CATSGVPGAGNQPQHF. The CDR3 coding sequence is TGTGCCACCAGTGGTGTTCCCGGGGCGGGAAATCAGCCCCAGCATTTT.

V is TRBV20-1 and J is TRBJ1-1; D not resolved. Germline values: CDR1 DFQATT, CDR2 SNEGSKA (reference sequence). CDR3 length: 13 residues. The ends were cut back, 5 bases at V and 1 base at J, with 11 bases in the middle. CDR3 DNA sequence: TGCAGTGCTCGGATTATAGGGAACACTGAAGCTTTCTTT. Translation gives CSARIIGNTEAFF.

In this sample, this clonotype turned up once. The J gene is TRBJ2-7, the V gene TRBV12-3 or TRBV12-4, with D unclear. This CDR3 region has 13 residues. The ends were cut back, 5 bases at V and 7 bases at J, with 15 bases in the middle. CDR3 in amino acids: CASSPARRGEQYV. CDR3 DNA sequence: TGTGCCAGCAGTCCAGCTAGGCGAGGAGAGCAGTACGTC.

The chain has TRBV29-1 and TRBJ1-1, with D possibly matching TRBD1 (6 bases). The CDR3 contains 12 residues. With 3 bases removed from V and 6 bases from J, the gap between germline ends came to 11 bases. CDR1 and CDR2 from the germline V gene are SQVTM and ANQGSEA. The CDR3 sequence is CSVDREGAEAFF. In nucleotides, the CDR3 is TGCAGCGTTGATAGGGAGGGGGCTGAAGCTTTCTTT.